Only one count was recorded for the clone carrying this T cell receptor (beta chain). Produced via immunoSEQ multiplex PCR; TCRdb's table is partial and in-frame only. The sample holds approximately 35,000 clones, over 55% seen once. The CDR3 is 16 residues long. CDR1 is SGDLS, CDR2 YYNGEE, per germline. The germline V and J ends were trimmed by 0 bases and 4 bases, with 16 bases remaining between them. The data belong to a study of cytotoxic CD8 clonotypes in ibrutinib-treated CLL. The material was PBMCs, obtained at disease progression, from a patient treated with ibrutinib. V and J are TRBV9 and TRBJ2-5; maybe TRBD1 (6 bases). This TCR was recovered from a human donor with chronic lymphocytic leukemia. The CDR3 loop reads CASSVEGTIPGETQYF. The CDR3 bases are TGTGCCAGCAGCGTAGAGGGGACAATCCCTGGAGAGACCCAGTACTTC.